These T cell receptor beta chains were read from a single sample in a study of T-cell reconstitution after alpha-beta-depleted transplantation in children. TCRdb re-derived calls from the PCR reads in MiXCR, one entry per CDR3 protein. This sample has about 640,000 distinct CDR3 sequences, with roughly 17% found just once. Specimen: PBMCs from the stem cell graft donor, collected from the stem cell graft. These receptors were collected from a human donor who donated a stem cell graft to a child with acute myeloid leukemia. Each CDR3 is given with its conserved first and last residue. D genes are given only for firm matches.

j_gene	d_gene	v_gene	len	CDR3aa
TRBJ1-1	.	TRBV12-3/TRBV12-4	13	CASSPRTSTEAFF
TRBJ2-1	.	TRBV20-1	16	CSARSGVSPNRYEQFF
TRBJ2-5	TRBD2	TRBV6-5	12	CATGGVRETQYF
TRBJ1-2	.	TRBV29-1	11	CSAPGAGGYTF
TRBJ2-3	.	TRBV14	13	CASSADRVDTQYF
TRBJ2-2	TRBD1	TRBV5-1	15	CASSSGDRVDGELFF
TRBJ2-5	.	TRBV7-2	13	CASSLVRKETQYF
TRBJ1-6	.	TRBV28	15	CASSLLGTRLTPLHF
TRBJ2-1	TRBD2	TRBV20-1	15	CSAKGRGSSYNEQFF
TRBJ2-7	.	TRBV20-1	13	CSAALGYAYEQYF
TRBJ2-7	TRBD1	TRBV6-2/TRBV6-3	14	CASSHEDRTYEQYF